What follows are 28 T cell receptor beta chains derived from one specimen sequenced in a study of shared clonotypes between healthy human individuals. TCRdb's table, derived via immunoSEQ multiplex PCR, lists solely in-frame clones and lacks some. The table lists about 2.3 million clones, around 90% of them singletons. The material sequenced was naive CD4+ T cells from PBMCs. This sample's subset: CD45RA+ positively selected. These receptor sequences come from a man aged 18 to 35 in good health. Some clones in this sample may be carry-over from other donors' samples.

About this clone itself: The sample contains more than one DNA sequence encoding this CDR3. The chain recombines TRBV5-1 with TRBJ2-7; TRBD1 agrees at 9 bases. After removal of 4 bases from V and 0 bases from J, the junction contained 5 bases not matched to a gene. The CDR3 sequence is 15 residues long. Germline loops: CDR1 SGHRS, CDR2 YFSETQ. This CDR3 is CASSLAGQGSYEQYF. CDR3 DNA sequence: TGCGCCAGCAGCCTGGCGGGACAGGGCTCCTACGAGCAGTACTTC.

The genes are TRBV28 and TRBJ1-1; D perhaps matches TRBD1 (6 bases). The ends were cut back, 4 bases at V and 5 bases at J, with 17 bases in the middle. The CDR3 totals 15 residues. Germline V gene data show CDR1 as MDHEN and CDR2 as SYDVKM. CDR3 region: CASSSVGHGWTEAFF. The CDR3 DNA follows: TGTGCCAGCAGTTCTGTGGGACATGGTTGGACTGAAGCTTTCTTT.

Concerning this clone itself: This same CDR3 is encoded by further DNA sequences in the sample. The CDR3 DNA follows: TGTGCCAGCAGCAGGGCTGGATCGAGCACAGATACGCAGTATTTT. As protein: CASSRAGSSTDTQYF. The chain carries TRBV28 and TRBJ2-3; tentative D call: TRBD1 (5 bases). This CDR3 has 15 residues. Per germline, CDR1 MDHEN and CDR2 SYDVKM. V lost 6 bases to trimming and J lost 0 bases, with 13 bases between them.

In the case of this clone: Additional DNA sequences in this sample encode the identical CDR3. The chain combines TRBV28 with TRBJ1-1; tentative D call: TRBD1 (6 bases). The CDR3 runs to 14 residues. CDR1 and CDR2 (germline): MDHEN, SYDVKM. V lost 2 bases, J lost 0 bases, and 7 bases lay in between. CDR3 amino acids: CASSLQGMNTEAFF. The CDR3 coding sequence is TGTGCCAGCAGTTTACAGGGGATGAACACTGAAGCTTTCTTT.

This chain connects TRBV28 to TRBJ1-1, with TRBD1 matching 9 bases. Trimming at V came to 5 bases and at J to 1 base, leaving 11 bases not matched to a gene. Germline V gene lookup returns CDR1 MDHEN and CDR2 SYDVKM. This CDR3 is 17 amino acids long. In DNA, the CDR3 is TGTGCCAGCAGTCCGAACCTTGGGACAGGGACGAACACTGAAGCTTTCTTT. Amino acids: CASSPNLGTGTNTEAFF.

This chain uses TRBV10-3 with TRBJ1-3; TRBD1 is a possible D gene (6 bases). The CDR3 spans 15 residues. Trimming took 3 bases from V and 0 from J, leaving 9 bases between them. The germline V gene encodes CDR1 ENHRY and CDR2 SYGVKD. The CDR3 coding sequence is TGTGCCATCAGTGAAAGGACAGACTCTGGAAACACCATATATTTT. This codes for CAISERTDSGNTIYF.

Only a few counts were recorded for this clone. V gene TRBV28 combines with J gene TRBJ1-3; D is perhaps TRBD1 (5 bases). CDR3 length equals 14 residues. Germline V lookup: CDR1 MDHEN, CDR2 SYDVKM. The germline V and J ends were trimmed by 4 bases and 4 bases, with 11 bases remaining between them. DNA of the CDR3: TGTGCCAGCAGTTCCAGGGTGGAGGGAAACACCATATATTTT. Protein sequence: CASSSRVEGNTIYF.

This clone was counted once. V gene TRBV5-5 combines with J gene TRBJ2-3; D might be TRBD2 (5 bases). Between the trimmed V and J ends, which lost 1 base and 3 bases, there was a span of 12 bases. The CDR3 is made up of 15 amino acids. Germline CDR1 reads SGHKS; CDR2 reads YYEKEE (reference sequence). In DNA form, the CDR3 reads TGTGCCAGCAGCTTGCGGGGTATGCAGACAGATACGCAGTATTTT. Encoded protein: CASSLRGMQTDTQYF.

The V gene is TRBV10-3, the J gene TRBJ2-5, with D possibly called TRBD1 or TRBD2 (5 bases each). V was shortened by 8 bases and J by 7 bases, with 17 bases between the two germline ends. Germline V gives CDR1 ENHRY, CDR2 SYGVKD. This CDR3 contains 13 residues. The CDR3 spells CAISLMGDATQYF. DNA of the CDR3: TGTGCCATCTCTCTTATGGGGGATGCGACCCAGTACTTC.

The V call is TRBV7-2, the J call TRBJ2-3; no firm D call. CDR3 length: 16 residues. Germline CDR1 SGHTA, CDR2 FQGNSA. V lost 1 base and J lost 0, with 11 bases in between. The CDR3, as DNA: TGTGCCAGCAGCTTAGTAGCCACCACTAGCACAGATACGCAGTATTTT. It yields the protein CASSLVATTSTDTQYF.

Comment on this clone: Other DNA sequences within the sample encode an identical CDR3. The J gene is TRBJ1-3, the V gene TRBV5-1; the D is unclear. The CDR3 runs to 13 residues. Germline V lookup: CDR1 SGHRS, CDR2 YFSETQ. The V end lost 0 bases, the J end lost 5 bases, and 6 bases lay between the germline ends. In DNA form, the CDR3 reads TGCGCCAGCAGCTTGGAACCCAGAAACACCATATATTTT. Its translation is CASSLEPRNTIYF.

The chain couples TRBV28 to TRBJ2-1, with D tentatively TRBD2 (6 bases). The CDR3 runs 17 residues. Germline-derived CDR1 and CDR2 are MDHEN and SYDVKM. Trimming shortened V by 5 bases and J by 5 bases, and 22 bases separated the two germline ends. The CDR3 DNA reads as TGTGCCAGCAGTGAAATCCCTTGGACTACCGTTAACAATGAGCAGTTCTTC. Amino acids: CASSEIPWTTVNNEQFF.

V and J are TRBV10-3 and TRBJ2-7; 9 nucleotides agree with TRBD2. Germline CDR1 reads ENHRY; CDR2 reads SYGVKD. The junction had 5 bases not matched to a gene; V was cut back by 0 bases and J by 5 bases. The CDR3 is 15 residues long. CDR3 residues: CAISESSSGNHEQYF. CDR3 nucleotides: TGTGCCATCAGTGAGTCTTCTAGCGGGAACCACGAGCAGTACTTC.

The chain uses TRBV7-3 and TRBJ1-2, with D possibly matching TRBD1 (6 bases). V lost 5 bases and J lost 2, with 15 bases in between. The CDR3 spans 15 residues. The germline gives CDR1 SGHTA, CDR2 FQGTGA. As DNA, the CDR3 is TGTGCCAGCAGCATAGGGGGGCCAACGAACTATGGCTACACCTTC. Residues: CASSIGGPTNYGYTF.

CDR3 DNA sequence: TGTGCCAGCAGCAGAGGGGGGACAGCCAACACCGGGGAGCTGTTTTTT. Translation gives CASSRGGTANTGELFF. V is TRBV7-9 and J is TRBJ2-2, with D possibly TRBD1 on 7 matching bases. Germline lookup yields CDR1 SEHNR and CDR2 FQNEAQ (reference sequence). Deletions cut 5 bases from V and 2 bases from J, with 15 bases between. The CDR3 consists of 16 residues.

The chain carries TRBV18 and TRBJ1-5; D ambiguous. Deletions cut 2 bases from V and 10 bases from J, with 12 bases between. The germline gives CDR1 KGHSH, CDR2 LQKENI. This CDR3 region has 13 residues. In DNA, the CDR3 is TGTGCCAGCTCACCAAACAATGTCGGCCCCCAGCATTTT. It encodes CASSPNNVGPQHF.

To note about this clone: Other nucleotide sequences from this sample produce the same CDR3. The V and J genes are TRBV18 and TRBJ2-1; D unresolved. The CDR3 has 11 amino acids. With 2 bases removed from V and 7 bases from J, the gap between germline ends came to 3 bases. Germline CDR1 reads KGHSH; CDR2 reads LQKENI. CDR3 region: CASSPGNEQFF. The CDR3 nucleotides are TGTGCCAGCTCACCAGGGAATGAGCAGTTCTTC.

This chain uses TRBV5-1 with TRBJ1-1; perhaps TRBD1 as D (6 bases). V was trimmed by 5 bases and J by 5 bases, leaving 16 bases between them. The CDR3 is made up of 14 amino acids. From germline, CDR1 is SGHRS and CDR2 YFSETQ. The CDR3 sequence is CASRQGGARTEAFF. CDR3 bases: TGCGCCAGCAGACAGGGTGGTGCAAGGACTGAAGCTTTCTTT.

The chain combines TRBV5-1 with TRBJ2-1; the D gene is possibly TRBD2 (6 bases). Germline values: CDR1 SGHRS, CDR2 YFSETQ. V lost 6 bases and J 1 base, leaving 14 bases between the germline ends. The CDR3 spans 15 residues. CDR3 nucleotides: TGCGCCAGCACCGTGGAGGGCGAGTCCTACAATGAGCAGTTCTTC. It encodes CASTVEGESYNEQFF.

The V gene is TRBV6-5, the J gene TRBJ2-7, with 10 bases fitting TRBD1. Germline loops: CDR1 MNHEY, CDR2 SVGAGI. After removal of 7 bases from V and 6 bases from J, the junction contained 6 bases not matched to a gene. CDR3 length: 13 amino acids. In DNA, the CDR3 is TGTGCCAGCAAGACAGGGGGCGACGGCGAGCAGTACTTC. Its protein product is CASKTGGDGEQYF.

V gene TRBV18 combines with J gene TRBJ2-7, with D possibly being TRBD1 or TRBD2 (6 bases each). This CDR3 is built from 16 residues. The germline V gene encodes CDR1 KGHSH and CDR2 LQKENI. Trimming removed 3 bases at V and 3 bases at J, with 18 bases between. Written as DNA, the CDR3 is TGTGCCAGCTCACCTCAACAGGGCACGGGAGTCTACGAGCAGTACTTC. Residues: CASSPQQGTGVYEQYF.

The chain carries TRBV5-1 and TRBJ2-5; unclear D gene. V was shortened by 3 bases and J by 2 bases, with 17 bases between the two germline ends. CDR1 is SGHRS and CDR2 is YFSETQ in the germline V gene. The CDR3 is 16 residues long. This chain's CDR3 is CASSSPGRLKQETQYF. The DNA for the CDR3 is TGCGCCAGCAGCTCCCCCGGACGGCTGAAGCAAGAGACCCAGTACTTC.

V usage is TRBV9 and J usage is TRBJ2-3; the match to TRBD1 covers 7 bases. The CDR3 extends over 16 amino acids. With 1 base clipped from V and 5 bases from J, the junction kept 10 bases outside the gene matches. From germline, CDR1 is SGDLS and CDR2 YYNGEE. This CDR3 is CASSVLDRVSRDTQYF. CDR3 DNA: TGTGCCAGCAGCGTACTAGACAGGGTTAGTAGAGATACGCAGTATTTT. Combining the CDR3 with reference TRBV9 and TRBJ2-3 gives the whole variable domain DSGVTQTPKHLITATGQRVTLRCSPRSGDLSVYWYQQSLDQGLQFLIQYYNGEERAKGNILERFSAQQFPDLHSELNLSSLELGDSALYFCASSVLDRVSRDTQYFGPGTRLTVL.

This clone was found once. The V and J genes are TRBV19 and TRBJ1-5, with D possibly matching TRBD1 (6 bases). Per germline, CDR1 LNHDA and CDR2 SQIVND (reference sequence). V dropped 3 bases and J dropped 8 bases, with 14 bases sitting between them. The CDR3 is 14 amino acids. CDR3 sequence (DNA): TGTGCCAGTAGTATTCCGGGGGGCGGAAAGCCCCAGCATTTT. As protein: CASSIPGGGKPQHF.

The J gene is TRBJ2-6, the V gene TRBV28; D is possibly TRBD1 (5 bases). CDR1 is MDHEN and CDR2 is SYDVKM in the germline V gene. The CDR3 covers 16 residues. Trimming removed 2 bases from V and 0 bases from J, with 8 bases in between. The CDR3: CASSLQRGSGANVLTF. The CDR3 DNA sequence: TGTGCCAGCAGTTTACAAAGGGGCTCTGGGGCCAACGTCCTGACTTTC.

The CDR3 loop reads CASSERDGQNIQYF. DNA of the CDR3: TGCGCCAGCAGTGAGAGGGACGGCCAGAACATTCAGTACTTC. The V gene is TRBV10-1, the J gene TRBJ2-4; D may match TRBD1 or TRBD2 (5 bases each). CDR1 is WNHNN, CDR2 SYGVQD, per germline (reference sequence). The CDR3 has 14 amino acids. The V gene lost 2 bases and the J gene lost 7 bases, with 12 bases spanning the gap.

This clone was observed a handful of times. This chain connects TRBV4-1 to TRBJ1-5; D gene uncertain. The germline gives CDR1 MGHRA, CDR2 YSYEKL. V was cut by 0 bases and J by 6 bases, with 6 bases left in between. The CDR3 length is 13 residues. The CDR3 DNA follows: TGCGCCAGCAGCCAAGAAAACGCTCAGCCCCAGCATTTT. Its protein is CASSQENAQPQHF.

As DNA, the CDR3 is TGTGCCAGCAGCTTCCCAGGCCTCGGTTACGAGCAGTACTTC. Amino acid sequence: CASSFPGLGYEQYF. The rearrangement joins TRBV5-8 to TRBJ2-7; no reliable D call. The length of the CDR3 is 14 residues. Trimming took off 2 bases at V and 4 bases at J, with 13 bases between the two ends. From germline, CDR1 is SGHTS and CDR2 YDEGEE.